This entry lists 21 T cell receptor beta chains sequenced from one sample in a study of cytomegalovirus exposure and HLA in healthy donors. Researchers ran the PCR with 60 Vbeta and 13 Jbeta primers. Method: immunoSEQ multiplex PCR; TCRdb's copy keeps in-frame clones and lacks some. The data show over 95,000 clones, with over 60% seen just once and 2.7% held by the top ten. The specimen sequenced was PBMCs. The receptors come from a female donor in good health and CMV-seronegative.

This clone was seen a few times. The junction does not match germline at one end; this may be a read error. The chain joins TRBV7-7 to TRBJ1-4, with unresolved D. Germline V gene lookup returns CDR1 SSHAT and CDR2 FNYEAQ (reference sequence). This CDR3 contains 13 residues. CDR3 nucleotides: TGTGCTAGCAGTCCGGGTCTTAATGAAAAACTGTTTTTT. It codes for CASSPGLNEKLFF.

The chain recombines TRBV2 with TRBJ2-5, with 10 positions matching TRBD1. The DNA end favors TRBJ2-7, so the J call may be wrong. Germline CDR1 is SNHLY and CDR2 is FYNNEI. CDR3 length: 16 amino acids. This CDR3 reads CASSPPGTGVIYEQYF. CDR3 DNA: TGTGCCAGCAGCCCCCCCGGGACAGGGGTTATCTACGAGCAGTACTTC.

The V and J genes are TRBV29-1 and TRBJ1-2; D not resolved. This CDR3 comprises 12 residues. Trimming removed 0 bases at V and 7 bases at J, with 9 bases between. Germline CDR1 and CDR2: SQVTM and ANQGSEA. DNA of the CDR3: TGCAGCGTTGAAGAATCCGGGTCTGGCTACACCTTC. Amino acid sequence: CSVEESGSGYTF.

V is TRBV18 and J is TRBJ1-3; possibly TRBD1 for D (5 bases). The CDR3 is 16 residues long. V was shortened by 3 bases and J by 2 bases, with 14 bases between the two germline ends. Per the germline V gene, CDR1 is KGHSH and CDR2 is LQKENI. The chain's CDR3 is CASSPRGIDTGNTIYF. CDR3 in DNA: TGTGCCAGCTCACCGCGGGGGATTGACACTGGAAACACCATATATTTT.

This clone was counted a few times. This sequence joins TRBV5-6 and TRBJ2-1; 7 bases fit TRBD1. Trimming at V came to 2 bases and at J to 8 bases, leaving 4 bases not matched to a gene. Germline V gene data show CDR1 as SGHDT and CDR2 as YYEEEE. The CDR3 is 13 amino acids. The DNA for the CDR3 is TGTGCCAGCAGCTTTGGACAGGAGGATGAGCAGTTCTTC. It translates to CASSFGQEDEQFF.

The J gene is TRBJ1-1, the V gene TRBV5-1, with D maybe TRBD1 (5 bases). V gave up 1 base and J gave up 0 bases, with 13 bases separating them. The CDR3 consists of 16 residues. Per the germline V gene, CDR1 is SGHRS and CDR2 is YFSETQ. The CDR3 DNA reads as TGCGCCAGCAGCTTGTCGGCAGGGCCCTTGAACACTGAAGCTTTCTTT. It codes for CASSLSAGPLNTEAFF.

J is TRBJ2-2 and V is TRBV28; TRBD1 agrees at 11 bases. The CDR3 consists of 14 residues. Germline V gives CDR1 MDHEN, CDR2 SYDVKM. V shed 9 bases, J shed 4 bases, and the junction held 4 bases outside the gene matches. CDR3 nucleotide sequence: TGTGCCAGTCCCGGGACAGGGGGCACCGGGGAGCTGTTTTTT. Its translation is CASPGTGGTGELFF.

V gene TRBV5-1 combines with J gene TRBJ2-2, with D possibly TRBD1 on 6 matching bases. Per germline, CDR1 SGHRS and CDR2 YFSETQ. Trimming took 4 bases from V and 4 from J, leaving 8 bases between them. This CDR3 is 13 amino acids long. CDR3 coding DNA: TGCGCCAGCAGCGTGGGGGCCACCGGGGAGCTGTTTTTT. Translating gives CASSVGATGELFF.

This clone was counted a single time. Other DNA variants within this sample encode the same CDR3. The chain combines TRBV29-1 with TRBJ1-1; D is unresolved. The V end was cut by 5 bases, the J end by 5 bases, with 9 bases between. The CDR3 covers 11 residues. Per germline, CDR1 SQVTM and CDR2 ANQGSEA. The CDR3 nucleotides read TGCAGCGTTAGAGGAGTGACTGAAGCTTTCTTT. Protein sequence: CSVRGVTEAFF.

The chain carries TRBV7-9 and TRBJ2-5, with D perhaps TRBD2 (6 bases). V was clipped by 1 base and J by 4 bases, with 13 bases between them. CDR3 size: 15 residues. In germline, CDR1 is SEHNR, CDR2 FQNEAQ (reference sequence). The CDR3 DNA is TGTGCCAGCAGCTTAGTGGTTGGGGGAGGAGAGACCCAGTACTTC. Translation gives CASSLVVGGGETQYF.

This clone was detected once. The chain recombines TRBV2 with TRBJ2-5; no clear D gene. In germline, CDR1 is SNHLY, CDR2 FYNNEI. The CDR3 runs 13 residues. V lost 4 bases and J lost 0, with 6 bases in between. This chain's CDR3 is CASSVSYQETQYF. The CDR3 DNA follows: TGTGCCAGCAGTGTATCCTACCAAGAGACCCAGTACTTC.

The chain is built from TRBV25-1 and TRBJ2-7; 7 bases map to TRBD1. Trimming cost V 7 bases and J 0 bases; bases outside gene matches: 6. Germline CDR1 reads MGHDK; CDR2 reads SYGVNS. CDR3 size: 14 residues. As DNA, the CDR3 is TGTGCCAGCACGGACAGGTATAACTCCTACGAGCAGTACTTC. Translated, it gives CASTDRYNSYEQYF.

This rearrangement joins TRBV5-4 to TRBJ2-2; a weak D match, TRBD2 (7 bases). V lost 5 bases and J 3 bases, leaving 17 bases between the germline ends. This CDR3 contains 16 residues. From germline, CDR1 is SGHNT and CDR2 YYREEE (reference sequence). The CDR3 region is CASRLRGGGDTGELFF. The CDR3 nucleotides are TGTGCCAGCAGATTAAGAGGGGGGGGAGACACCGGGGAGCTGTTTTTT.

The rearrangement joins TRBV5-1 to TRBJ1-1; the match to TRBD1 covers 7 bases. V shed 0 bases and J 10 bases; nucleotides not matched to a gene: 9. Germline CDR1 and CDR2: SGHRS and YFSETQ. This CDR3 comprises 14 residues. CDR3 amino acids: CASSLGQGIFVAFF. The CDR3 coding sequence is TGCGCCAGCAGCTTGGGACAGGGAATATTTGTAGCTTTCTTT.

Only one count was recorded for this clone. The rearrangement uses TRBV5-4 and TRBJ1-3; D uncertain. Trimming took 6 bases from V and 4 from J, leaving 17 bases between them. The CDR3 has 15 amino acids. The germline V gene encodes CDR1 SGHNT and CDR2 YYREEE (reference sequence). The CDR3 spells CASTLKGGFGNTIYF. The CDR3 DNA is TGTGCCAGCACCCTGAAGGGAGGGTTCGGAAACACCATATATTTT.

This chain connects TRBV5-1 to TRBJ1-2; a possible D gene is TRBD1 (6 bases). Germline CDR1 is SGHRS and CDR2 is YFSETQ. The V and J ends lost 4 bases and 4 bases respectively, with 8 bases between them. This CDR3 is 12 amino acids long. CDR3 sequence: CASSGDIYGYTF. The CDR3, as DNA: TGCGCCAGCAGCGGGGACATCTATGGCTACACCTTC.

The chain is built from TRBV19 and TRBJ1-4; 11 positions agree with TRBD1. CDR3 length: 14 residues. The ends lost 5 bases at V and 8 bases at J; junction bases unmatched: 4. Looked up from germline, CDR1 is LNHDA and CDR2 is SQIVND (reference sequence). CDR3 region: CASSPGTGGEKLFF. The CDR3, as DNA: TGTGCCAGTAGTCCCGGGACAGGGGGAGAAAAACTGTTTTTT.

The chain combines TRBV2 with TRBJ2-1, with 11 bases lining up with TRBD2. With 6 bases clipped from V and 4 bases from J, the junction kept 5 bases outside the gene matches. The CDR3 covers 15 residues. CDR1 and CDR2 from the germline V gene are SNHLY and FYNNEI. CDR3 sequence: CASREGTSGYNEQFF. CDR3 coding DNA: TGTGCCAGCAGAGAGGGGACTAGCGGATACAATGAGCAGTTCTTC. Filled out from reference TRBV2 and TRBJ2-1, the complete variable domain reads EPEVTQTPSHQVTQMGQEVILRCVPISNHLYFYWYRQILGQKVEFLVSFYNNEISEKSEIFDDQFSVERPDGSNFTLKIRSTKLEDSAMYFCASREGTSGYNEQFFGPGTRLTVL.

V gene TRBV6-4 combines with J gene TRBJ2-5; TRBD2 aligns across 16 bases. CDR3 length: 21 amino acids. CDR1 is MRHNA and CDR2 is SNTAGT in the germline V gene. J lost 4 bases, V lost 2 bases, and 16 bases had no gene match. CDR3 bases: TGTGCCAGCAGTGACACTGCCGGGACTAGCGGGGGGGAGGGCTTCCGAGAGACCCAGTACTTC. It is translated as CASSDTAGTSGGEGFRETQYF.

The chain recombines TRBV29-1 with TRBJ1-2, with 12 bases that match TRBD1. This CDR3 has 13 amino acids. Germline assignment: CDR1 SQVTM and CDR2 ANQGSEA. V lost 5 bases and J lost 8; bases outside the gene matches: 6. The CDR3 loop is CSVPVGTGGGYTF. Written as DNA, the CDR3 is TGCAGCGTTCCGGTCGGGACAGGGGGCGGCTACACCTTC.

CDR3: CASSQGGKNEQFF. The CDR3 DNA sequence: TGTGCCAGCAGCCAGGGGGGCAAGAATGAGCAGTTCTTC. The V gene is TRBV5-6, the J gene TRBJ2-1; D perhaps matches TRBD1 (7 bases). Looked up from germline, CDR1 is SGHDT and CDR2 is YYEEEE. The CDR3 has 13 residues. The V end was cut by 4 bases, the J end by 7 bases, with 12 bases between.